The rows below give T cell receptor beta chains drawn from one sample of a study of cytomegalovirus exposure and HLA in healthy donors. Only in-frame clones appear in the TCRdb table, and some are missing; sequencing was by immunoSEQ multiplex PCR. The data contain more than 150,000 clones, 77% of them singletons. The material sequenced was PBMCs. The receptor source for this set is a man aged 18 to 29 in good health and CMV-seronegative. Each CDR3 is given with its conserved first and last residue. A D gene is named only where the DNA matches it firmly. Clone size, where shown, is once, few, many, or a class for clones that have expanded.

V,length,J,D,size,DNA,CDR3
TRBV7-2,15,TRBJ1-4,-,-,TGTGCCAGCAGCTTAGGCAGGGCAACTAATGAAAAACTGTTTTTT,CASSLGRATNEKLFF
TRBV18,14,TRBJ1-2,-,-,TGTGCCAGCTCCAGACAGACAGGTGATCATGGCTACACCTTC,CASSRQTGDHGYTF
TRBV5-6,16,TRBJ2-1,TRBD2,once,TGTGCCAGCAGCCCCTCACTAGCGGGAAGATACAATGAGCAGTTCTTC,CASSPSLAGRYNEQFF
TRBV27,14,TRBJ2-7,TRBD1,-,TGTGCCAGCAGCCCCGGGACAGGGTCACACGAGCAGTACTTC,CASSPGTGSHEQYF
TRBV2,15,TRBJ2-7,TRBD1,-,TGTGCCAGCAGCGGTCAGGGACAGGGCTCCTACGAGCAGTACTTC,CASSGQGQGSYEQYF
TRBV4-1,14,TRBJ2-4,-,few,TGCGCCAGCAGCCAAGACCCGCCTAGCGCCATTCAGTACTTC,CASSQDPPSAIQYF
TRBV7-9,16,TRBJ2-2,-,-,TGTGCCAGCAGCTTAAGGGGGGACAGCGCCACCGGGGAGCTGTTTTTT,CASSLRGDSATGELFF
TRBV5-3,15,TRBJ1-1,-,-,TGTGCCAGAAGCTTGGAGCGGGGGAGGAACACTGAAGCTTTCTTT,CARSLERGRNTEAFF
TRBV13,14,TRBJ2-3,TRBD1,-,TGTGCCAGCAGCCTGAGACAGGGAGTAGATACGCAGTGTTTT,CASSLRQGVDTQCF
TRBV7-3,8,TRBJ2-7,-,-,TGTGCCAGCAGCTCTTTAACTTTC,CASSSLTF
TRBV4-3,15,TRBJ2-2,-,many,TGCGCCAGCAGCCAATCTCGGACAATCGCCGGGGAGCTGTTTTTT,CASSQSRTIAGELFF
TRBV27,14,TRBJ2-7,TRBD1,-,TGTGCCAGCAGGGACAGGACCATCTCCTACGAGCAGTACTTC,CASRDRTISYEQYF
TRBV4-3,16,TRBJ1-6,-,-,TGCGCCAGCAGTCTAAACCACTATTCCTATAATTCACCCCTCCACTTT,CASSLNHYSYNSPLHF
TRBV10-3,13,TRBJ1-2,-,-,TGTGCCATCAGTGTTGACAGCTACTATGGCTACACCTTC,CAISVDSYYGYTF
TRBV27,14,TRBJ2-7,-,-,TGTGCCAGCAGTTTACCAGGACAGATCCACGAGCAGTACTTC,CASSLPGQIHEQYF
TRBV10-1,12,TRBJ1-2,TRBD1,-,TGCGCCGGGACGGACAGGCGGGATGGCTACACCTTC,CAGTDRRDGYTF
TRBV7-9,15,TRBJ2-1,TRBD1,-,TGTGCCAGCAGCTTAATGCAGGGGGCATGGAATGAGCAGTTCTTC,CASSLMQGAWNEQFF
TRBV6-5,14,TRBJ1-1,TRBD1,-,TGTGCCAGCAGTTATGAAGTACAGGGGGCTGAAGCTTTCTTT,CASSYEVQGAEAFF
TRBV11-3,13,TRBJ1-1,-,many,TGTGCCAGCAGCCCCTACGACAGATATGAAGCTTTCTTT,CASSPYDRYEAFF
TRBV5-1,16,TRBJ2-1,-,-,TGCGCCAGCAGCTTGAACCCGGGAACTTCCCGCAATGAGCAGTTCTTC,CASSLNPGTSRNEQFF
TRBV18,14,TRBJ2-5,-,-,TGTGCCAGCTCACCACCTGAGGCCCAAGAGACCCAGTACTTC,CASSPPEAQETQYF
TRBV27,15,TRBJ2-5,TRBD2,-,TGTGCCAGCAGTCCCAGTTGGGGGGGCCAAGAGACCCAGTACTTC,CASSPSWGGQETQYF